This T cell receptor beta chain was retrieved from a study of chemoradiotherapy in HPV16-positive cancers. Whole-study findings and limits: For HPV16-positive patients, expanding HPV-responsive T cells associated with longer recurrence-free survival. HPV-specific T cells were functionally defined from only a couple of HPV16-positive patients. Candidate HPV-specific clones and E7-related TCR motifs grew in tumor during treatment.

This clone is categorized as large (0.1 to 1%). No antigen is known for it. CDR3 length: 12 amino acids. The germline gives CDR1 MGHDK, CDR2 SYGVNS. Trimming cost V 5 bases and J 7 bases; bases outside gene matches: 4. Clones were read by immunoSEQ multiplex PCR, and TCRdb kept only the in-frame ones, dropping some. The repertoire holds approximately 1,800 clones, roughly four fifths seen once, with about 10% in the top ten. Repertoires were sampled repeatedly during chemoradiotherapy. The chain recombines TRBV25-1 with TRBJ1-1; 7 bases align to TRBD1. The TCR was taken from a human donor with HPV-associated anogenital cancer. Sequencing used tumor tissue, obtained from a patient who underwent chemoradiotherapy. CDR3 in amino acids: CASSIRQGEAFF. The CDR3 DNA reads as TGTGCCAGCAGTATCAGACAGGGTGAAGCTTTCTTT.